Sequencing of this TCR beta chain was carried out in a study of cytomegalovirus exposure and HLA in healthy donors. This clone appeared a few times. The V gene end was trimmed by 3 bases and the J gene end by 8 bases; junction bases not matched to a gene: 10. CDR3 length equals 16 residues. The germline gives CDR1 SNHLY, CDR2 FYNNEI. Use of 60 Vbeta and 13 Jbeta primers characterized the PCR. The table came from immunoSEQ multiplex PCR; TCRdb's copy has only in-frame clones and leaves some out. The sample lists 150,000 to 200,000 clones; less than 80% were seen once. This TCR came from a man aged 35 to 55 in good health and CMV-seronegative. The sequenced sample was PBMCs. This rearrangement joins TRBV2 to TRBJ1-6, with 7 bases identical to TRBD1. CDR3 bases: TGTGCCAGCAGTGATTGGGGTAGGGGGCCGCATTCACCCCTCCACTTT. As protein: CASSDWGRGPHSPLHF.